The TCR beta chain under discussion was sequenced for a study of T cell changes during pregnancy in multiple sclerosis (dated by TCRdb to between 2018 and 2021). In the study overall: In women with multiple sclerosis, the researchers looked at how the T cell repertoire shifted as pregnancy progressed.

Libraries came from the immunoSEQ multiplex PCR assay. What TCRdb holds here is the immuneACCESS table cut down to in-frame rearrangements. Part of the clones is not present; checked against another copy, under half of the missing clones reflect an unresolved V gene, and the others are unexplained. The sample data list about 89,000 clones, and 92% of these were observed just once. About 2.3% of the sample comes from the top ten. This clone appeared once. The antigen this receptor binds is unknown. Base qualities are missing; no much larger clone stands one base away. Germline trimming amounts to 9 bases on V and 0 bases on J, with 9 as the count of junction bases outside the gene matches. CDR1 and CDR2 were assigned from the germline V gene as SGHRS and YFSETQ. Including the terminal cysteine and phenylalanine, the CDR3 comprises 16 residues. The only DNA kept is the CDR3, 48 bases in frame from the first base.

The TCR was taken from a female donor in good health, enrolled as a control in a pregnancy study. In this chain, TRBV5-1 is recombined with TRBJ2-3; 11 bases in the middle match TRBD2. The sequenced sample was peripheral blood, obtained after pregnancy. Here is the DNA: TGCGCCACTGGGACTAGCGGAAGTACTAGCACAGATACGCAGTATTTT. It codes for CATGTSGSTSTDTQYF.